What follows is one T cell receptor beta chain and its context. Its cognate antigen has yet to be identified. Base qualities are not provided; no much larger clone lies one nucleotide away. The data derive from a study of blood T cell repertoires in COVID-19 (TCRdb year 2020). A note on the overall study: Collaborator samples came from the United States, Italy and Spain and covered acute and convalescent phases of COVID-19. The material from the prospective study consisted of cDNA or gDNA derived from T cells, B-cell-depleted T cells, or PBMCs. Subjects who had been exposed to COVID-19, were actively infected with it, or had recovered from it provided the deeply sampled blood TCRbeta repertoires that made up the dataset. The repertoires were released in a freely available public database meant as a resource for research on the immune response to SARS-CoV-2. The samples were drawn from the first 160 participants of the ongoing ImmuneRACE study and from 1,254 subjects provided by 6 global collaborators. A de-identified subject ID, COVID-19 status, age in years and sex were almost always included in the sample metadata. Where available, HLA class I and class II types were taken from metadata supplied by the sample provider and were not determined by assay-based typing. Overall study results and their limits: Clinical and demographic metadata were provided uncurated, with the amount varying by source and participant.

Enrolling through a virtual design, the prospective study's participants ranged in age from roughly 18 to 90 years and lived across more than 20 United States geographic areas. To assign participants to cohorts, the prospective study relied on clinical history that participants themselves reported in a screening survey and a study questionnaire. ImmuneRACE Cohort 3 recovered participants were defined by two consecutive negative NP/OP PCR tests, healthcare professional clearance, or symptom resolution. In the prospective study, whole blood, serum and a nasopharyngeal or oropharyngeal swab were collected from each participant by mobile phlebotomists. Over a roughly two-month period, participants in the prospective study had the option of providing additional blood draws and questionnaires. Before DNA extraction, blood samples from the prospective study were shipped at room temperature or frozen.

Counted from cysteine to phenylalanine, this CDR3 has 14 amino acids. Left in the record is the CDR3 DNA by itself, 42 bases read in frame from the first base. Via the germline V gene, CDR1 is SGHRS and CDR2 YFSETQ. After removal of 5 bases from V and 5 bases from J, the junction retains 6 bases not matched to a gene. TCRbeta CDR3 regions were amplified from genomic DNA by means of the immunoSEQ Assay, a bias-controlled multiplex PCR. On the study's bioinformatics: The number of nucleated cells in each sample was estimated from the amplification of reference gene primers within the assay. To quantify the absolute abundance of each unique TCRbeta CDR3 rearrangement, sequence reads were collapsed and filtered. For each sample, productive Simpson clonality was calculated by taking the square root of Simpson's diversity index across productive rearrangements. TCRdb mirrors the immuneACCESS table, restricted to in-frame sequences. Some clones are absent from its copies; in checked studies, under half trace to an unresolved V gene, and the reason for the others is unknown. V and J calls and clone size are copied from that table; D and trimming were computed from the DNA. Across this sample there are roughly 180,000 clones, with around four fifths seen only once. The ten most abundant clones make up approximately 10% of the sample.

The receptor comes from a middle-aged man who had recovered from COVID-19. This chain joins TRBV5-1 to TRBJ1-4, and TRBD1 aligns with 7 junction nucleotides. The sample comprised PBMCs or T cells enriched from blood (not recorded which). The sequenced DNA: TGCGCCAGCAGGTCCGGGACAGAGAATGAAAAACTGTTTTTT. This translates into CASRSGTENEKLFF.